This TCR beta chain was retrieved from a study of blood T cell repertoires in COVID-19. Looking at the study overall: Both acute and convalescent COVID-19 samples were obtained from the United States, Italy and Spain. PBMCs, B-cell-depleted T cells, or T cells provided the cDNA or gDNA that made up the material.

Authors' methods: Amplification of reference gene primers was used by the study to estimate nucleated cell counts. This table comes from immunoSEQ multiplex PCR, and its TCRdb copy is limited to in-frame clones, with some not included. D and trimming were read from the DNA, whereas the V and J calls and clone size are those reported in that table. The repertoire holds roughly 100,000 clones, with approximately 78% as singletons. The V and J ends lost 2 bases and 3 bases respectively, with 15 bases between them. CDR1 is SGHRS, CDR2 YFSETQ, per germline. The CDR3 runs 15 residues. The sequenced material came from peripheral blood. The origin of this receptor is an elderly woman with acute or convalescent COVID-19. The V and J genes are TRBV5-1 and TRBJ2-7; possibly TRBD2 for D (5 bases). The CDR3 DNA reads TGCGCCAGCAGCTTTTCCGGGATATTCGGCTACGAGCAGTACTTC. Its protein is CASSFSGIFGYEQYF.